A single sample gave rise to the 9 T cell receptor beta chains below, sequenced in a study of cytomegalovirus exposure and HLA in healthy donors. Use of 60 Vbeta and 13 Jbeta primers characterized the PCR. The repertoire was sequenced with immunoSEQ multiplex PCR; TCRdb's copy has only in-frame clones and lacks some. The sample yields 50,000 to 65,000 clones, around 67% seen once. Sequenced input: PBMCs. The receptors stem from a woman between 45 and 65 years old in good health and CMV-seropositive.

The rearrangement joins TRBV7-2 to TRBJ2-2, with 9 nucleotides matching TRBD1. Trimming cost V 3 bases and J 4 bases; bases outside gene matches: 0. The CDR3 runs to 14 residues. Germline V gene data show CDR1 as SGHTA and CDR2 as FQGNSA. CDR3 coding DNA: TGTGCCAGCAGCTTGGACAGGGGCACCGGGGAGCTGTTTTTT. Protein product: CASSLDRGTGELFF.

CDR3 bases: TGTGCCAGCAGCGTAGGGTGGGGGGGCGAGGAGCTGTTTTTT. Its protein is CASSVGWGGEELFF. The rearrangement joins TRBV9 to TRBJ2-2; a weak D match, TRBD2 (7 bases). Germline V gene lookup returns CDR1 SGDLS and CDR2 YYNGEE. V was pared by 0 bases and J by 10 bases, with 13 bases between. The CDR3 length is 14 residues. The variable domain in full, with the rest retrieved from reference TRBV9 and TRBJ2-2, is DSGVTQTPKHLITATGQRVTLRCSPRSGDLSVYWYQQSLDQGLQFLIQYYNGEERAKGNILERFSAQQFPDLHSELNLSSLELGDSALYFCASSVGWGGEELFFGEGSRLTVL.

The chain links TRBV19 to TRBJ1-1, with D unclear. Trimming left V 3 bases short and J 0 bases short, with 5 bases between. Per germline, CDR1 LNHDA and CDR2 SQIVND (reference sequence). This CDR3 is built from 13 residues. The CDR3: CASSIGMNTEAFF. The CDR3 DNA follows: TGTGCCAGTAGTATCGGTATGAACACTGAAGCTTTCTTT. Full variable domain (rest looked up from reference TRBV19 and TRBJ1-1): DGGITQSPKYLFRKEGQNVTLSCEQNLNHDAMYWYRQDPGQGLRLIYYSQIVNDFQKGDIAEGYSVSREKKESFPLTVTSAQKNPTAFYLCASSIGMNTEAFFGQGTRLTVV.

The J gene is TRBJ1-2, the V gene TRBV9, with TRBD1 as a possible D gene (5 bases). CDR1 is SGDLS, CDR2 YYNGEE, per germline. The ends were cut back, 4 bases at V and 7 bases at J, with 26 bases in the middle. This CDR3 contains 17 residues. CDR3 loop: CASSPRGGGTDLSGYTF. As DNA, the CDR3 is TGTGCCAGCAGCCCGCGGGGCGGAGGGACCGACCTTAGTGGCTACACCTTC.

The rearrangement uses TRBV5-6 and TRBJ2-3; TRBD2 matches at 10 bases. The CDR3 sequence is 15 residues long. J gave up 8 bases and V 4 bases, and 10 bases lay outside the gene matches. The V gene's germline CDR1 is SGHDT and CDR2 YYEEEE. CDR3 protein: CASSALGTSVGTQYF. In DNA form, the CDR3 reads TGTGCCAGCAGCGCCCTAGGGACTAGCGTAGGTACGCAGTATTTT. The full variable domain, completed using reference TRBV5-6 and TRBJ2-3, is DAGVTQSPTHLIKTRGQQVTLRCSPKSGHDTVSWYQQALGQGPQFIFQYYEEEERQRGNFPDRFSGHQFPNYSSELNVNALLLGDSALYLCASSALGTSVGTQYFGPGTRLTVL.

This chain uses TRBV18 with TRBJ2-1, with 11 bases aligning to TRBD1. In germline, CDR1 is KGHSH, CDR2 LQKENI. J lost 4 bases, V lost 6 bases, and 8 bases had no gene match. There are 16 residues in the CDR3. The CDR3 here is CASSQAGTGGYNEQFF. The DNA for the CDR3 is TGTGCCAGCTCCCAAGCCGGGACAGGGGGGTACAATGAGCAGTTCTTC.

The genes are TRBV7-3 and TRBJ1-1; weak D call: TRBD1 (5 bases). Germline loops: CDR1 SGHTA, CDR2 FQGTGA. This CDR3 has 14 amino acids. Trimming removed 0 bases from V and 12 bases from J, with 17 bases in between. CDR3 in amino acids: CASSLTGGGAETFF. DNA of the CDR3: TGTGCCAGCAGCTTAACGGGCGGGGGTGCGGAAACTTTCTTT.

The J gene is TRBJ2-3, the V gene TRBV7-9; D not resolved. The germline CDR1 and CDR2 sequences are SEHNR and FQNEAQ (reference sequence). Trimming stripped 5 bases from V and 0 bases from J, with 9 bases between. This CDR3 region has 14 residues. CDR3 nucleotide sequence: TGTGCCAGCAGCCCCCGGCGGAGCACAGATACGCAGTATTTT. Translating gives CASSPRRSTDTQYF.

V is TRBV19 and J is TRBJ1-5; 8 nucleotides align to TRBD1. J lost 5 bases, V lost 4 bases, and 10 bases had no gene match. Per the germline V gene, CDR1 is LNHDA and CDR2 is SQIVND (reference sequence). This CDR3 has 16 residues. In DNA form, the CDR3 reads TGTGCCAGTAGTACGCCAGGGGGCGGCTTTTATCAGCCCCAGCATTTT. The encoded protein is CASSTPGGGFYQPQHF.